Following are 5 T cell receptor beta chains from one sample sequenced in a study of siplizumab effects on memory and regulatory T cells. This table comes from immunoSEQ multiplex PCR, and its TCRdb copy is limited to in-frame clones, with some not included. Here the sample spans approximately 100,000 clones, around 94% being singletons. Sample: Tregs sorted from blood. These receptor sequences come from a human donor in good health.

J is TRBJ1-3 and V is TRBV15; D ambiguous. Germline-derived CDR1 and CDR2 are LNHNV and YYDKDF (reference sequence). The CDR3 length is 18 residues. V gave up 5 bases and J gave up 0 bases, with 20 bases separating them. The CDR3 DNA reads TGTGCCACCAGCCGCCTGGGTGGGGTTCCTCGCTCTGGAAACACCATATATTTT. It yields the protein CATSRLGGVPRSGNTIYF.

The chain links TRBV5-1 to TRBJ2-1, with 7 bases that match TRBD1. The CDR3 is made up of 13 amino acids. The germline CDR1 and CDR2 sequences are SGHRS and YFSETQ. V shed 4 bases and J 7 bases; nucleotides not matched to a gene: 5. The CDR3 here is CASSHGQENEQFF. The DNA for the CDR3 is TGCGCCAGCAGCCACGGACAGGAAAATGAGCAGTTCTTC. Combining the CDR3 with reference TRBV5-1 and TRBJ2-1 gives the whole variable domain KAGVTQTPRYLIKTRGQQVTLSCSPISGHRSVSWYQQTPGQGLQFLFEYFSETQRNKGNFPGRFSGRQFSNSRSEMNVSTLELGDSALYLCASSHGQENEQFFGPGTRLTVL.

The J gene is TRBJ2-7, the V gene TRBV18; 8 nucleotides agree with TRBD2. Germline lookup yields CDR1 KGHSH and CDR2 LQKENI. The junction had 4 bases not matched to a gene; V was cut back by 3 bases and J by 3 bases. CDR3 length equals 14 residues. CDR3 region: CASSPSLAGYEQYF. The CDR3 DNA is TGTGCCAGCTCACCCTCCCTAGCGGGCTACGAGCAGTACTTC. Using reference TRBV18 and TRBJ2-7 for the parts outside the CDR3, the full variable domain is NAGVMQNPRHLVRRRGQEARLRCSPMKGHSHVYWYRQLPEEGLKFMVYLQKENIIDESGMPKERFSAEFPKEGPSILRIQQVVRGDSAAYFCASSPSLAGYEQYFGPGTRLTVT.

The CDR3 region is CATSRPRGPGNEQFF. CDR3 sequence (DNA): TGTGCCACCAGCAGACCGAGGGGGCCTGGGAATGAGCAGTTCTTC. The chain couples TRBV15 to TRBJ2-1; TRBD1 matches 7 bases. V was pared by 2 bases and J by 7 bases, with 8 bases of the junction left unmatched. This CDR3 comprises 15 residues. CDR1 and CDR2 (germline): LNHNV, YYDKDF (reference sequence).

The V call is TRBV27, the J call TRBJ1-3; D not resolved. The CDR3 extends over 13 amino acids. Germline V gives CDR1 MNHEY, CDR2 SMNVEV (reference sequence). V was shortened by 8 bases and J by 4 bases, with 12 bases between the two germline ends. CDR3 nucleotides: TGTGCCAGCGCTCCCCAAACCGGAAACACCATATATTTT. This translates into CASAPQTGNTIYF.